The 26 T cell receptor beta chains reported below all come from one sample, sequenced in a study of cytomegalovirus exposure and HLA in healthy donors (dated by TCRdb to the late 2010s). Receptors were amplified or captured by the immunoSEQ multiplex PCR assay. The multiplex PCR relied on a mix of 60 forward primers for TCR Vbeta segments and 13 reverse primers for TCR Jbeta segments. Held by TCRdb, this immuneACCESS table contains in-frame sequences only and omits some clones. Under half of the omission traces to an unresolved V gene where checked; the cause of the rest is unknown. A total of 99,000 or so clones appear in this sample, about 75% of them only once. About 5.3% of the sample goes to the ten largest clones. The specimen was PBMCs. The origin of the receptors is a man aged 60 to 69 in good health and CMV-seropositive.

The J gene is TRBJ2-2, the V gene TRBV4-2, with 11 bases matching TRBD1. Germline V gene sequence: CDR1 LGHNA, CDR2 YNFKEQ. The CDR3 has 18 residues. J gave up 5 bases and V 3 bases, and 11 bases lay outside the gene matches. The chain's CDR3 is CASSHAPGQGVGTGELFF. The CDR3 nucleotides are TGTGCCAGCAGCCACGCCCCGGGACAGGGGGTGGGTACCGGGGAGCTGTTTTTT.

CDR3 sequence reads: CASSYSGQEGGYTF. CDR3 DNA: TGTGCCAGCAGTTACTCGGGACAGGAGGGTGGCTACACCTTC. V gene TRBV6-5 combines with J gene TRBJ1-2; 8 nucleotides align to TRBD1. There are 14 residues in the CDR3. Germline loops: CDR1 MNHEY, CDR2 SVGAGI. With 0 bases clipped from V and 7 bases from J, the junction kept 4 bases outside the gene matches.

Here the CDR3 DNA reads TGTGCCAGCAGCCCCGGAACAGGGGCCACCGGGGAGCTGTTTTTT. It yields the protein CASSPGTGATGELFF. The rearrangement joins TRBV11-2 to TRBJ2-2; 7 bases agree with TRBD1. The CDR3 has 15 residues. Germline assignment: CDR1 SGHAT and CDR2 FQNNGV. The J segment lost 4 bases and the V segment lost 5 bases, leaving 7 bases of the junction unmatched.

This clone was seen once. This sequence joins TRBV4-3 and TRBJ2-6; D might be TRBD2 (7 bases). There are 17 residues in the CDR3. V lost 0 bases and J 3 bases, leaving 12 bases between the germline ends. From germline, CDR1 is LGHNA and CDR2 YSLEER. Here the CDR3 DNA reads TGCGCCAGCAGCCAAGATTCCGGGGGGCGTGGGGCCAACGTCCTGACTTTC. Translated: CASSQDSGGRGANVLTF.

The V and J genes are TRBV7-6 and TRBJ1-2, with 10 positions matching TRBD1. The CDR3 has 13 residues. The germline gives CDR1 SGHVS, CDR2 FNYEAQ. Trimming cost V 5 bases and J 10 bases; bases outside gene matches: 7. DNA of the CDR3: TGTGCCAGCAGCAACTCCGGGACAGGGGCCTACACCTTC. It is translated as CASSNSGTGAYTF.

V usage is TRBV5-5 and J usage is TRBJ1-6; D is uncertain. CDR3 length: 15 residues. Germline V gene sequence: CDR1 SGHKS, CDR2 YYEKEE (reference sequence). V was clipped by 4 bases and J by 3 bases, with 11 bases between them. DNA for the CDR3: TGTGCCAGCAGCCCGCAGGAAATCTATAATTCACCCCTCCACTTT. Translating it yields CASSPQEIYNSPLHF.

Here the CDR3 reads CASTPSGEKTQYF. CDR3 DNA: TGTGCCAGCACCCCCAGCGGGGAGAAGACCCAGTACTTC. V is TRBV6-5 and J is TRBJ2-5; 7 nucleotides align to TRBD2. This CDR3 region has 13 residues. V was clipped by 7 bases and J by 6 bases; unmatched bases: 8. Per germline, CDR1 MNHEY and CDR2 SVGAGI.

The genes are TRBV19 and TRBJ1-2; D perhaps matches TRBD1 (6 bases). V lost 5 bases and J 8 bases, leaving 18 bases between the germline ends. CDR3 length equals 14 residues. Germline V CDR1 and CDR2: LNHDA, SQIVND (reference sequence). In DNA form, the CDR3 reads TGTGCCAGTAGTGCCGGACAGCTCCTGGGGGGCTACACCTTC. Residues: CASSAGQLLGGYTF.

The chain combines TRBV9 with TRBJ2-3; 8 bases align to TRBD2. Per germline, CDR1 SGDLS and CDR2 YYNGEE. Trimming cost V 4 bases and J 6 bases; bases outside gene matches: 13. The CDR3 length is 16 residues. The CDR3 reads CASSRAAGGTGDTQYF. The CDR3 nucleotides read TGTGCCAGCAGCCGCGCGGCGGGGGGTACGGGTGATACGCAGTATTTT.

The chain has TRBV18 and TRBJ2-7, with 7 bases aligning to TRBD1. The CDR3 loop spans 12 amino acids. V trimming: 4 bases; J trimming: 6 bases; junction bases outside the gene matches: 3. CDR1 KGHSH and CDR2 LQKENI come from the germline V gene. In nucleotides, the CDR3 is TGTGCCAGCTCACTGAACAGGGGCGAGCAGTACTTC. Protein sequence: CASSLNRGEQYF.

The chain is built from TRBV18 and TRBJ2-1; 16 positions match TRBD2. The germline gives CDR1 KGHSH, CDR2 LQKENI. With V trimmed by 3 bases and J by 9 bases, 5 bases remained unmatched. CDR3 size: 16 residues. CDR3 sequence (DNA): TGTGCCAGCTCACCCTTGGGACTAGCGGGGGGGATTGAGCAGTTCTTC. Protein: CASSPLGLAGGIEQFF.

V usage is TRBV27 and J usage is TRBJ2-1; 14 bases match TRBD2. CDR1 is MNHEY, CDR2 SMNVEV, per germline (reference sequence). This CDR3 contains 18 residues. V was pared by 3 bases and J by 4 bases, with 8 bases of the junction left unmatched. CDR3 residues: CASSFWGTSGSQYNEQFF. The DNA of the CDR3 is TGTGCCAGCAGTTTTTGGGGGACTAGCGGGAGTCAATACAATGAGCAGTTCTTC.

The chain joins TRBV5-5 to TRBJ2-3; 12 bases align to TRBD2. Germline V gene data show CDR1 as SGHKS and CDR2 as YYEKEE (reference sequence). CDR3 length: 18 residues. V dropped 4 bases and J dropped 0; count of bases not matched to a gene: 9. CDR3 coding DNA: TGTGCCAGCAGCAAAGCGACTAGCGGGGGAGCTAGCACAGATACGCAGTATTTT. Translation gives CASSKATSGGASTDTQYF.

The chain joins TRBV19 to TRBJ2-1; maybe TRBD1 (7 bases). The CDR3 loop spans 14 amino acids. Trimming took off 3 bases at V and 10 bases at J, with 16 bases between the two ends. The germline gives CDR1 LNHDA, CDR2 SQIVND (reference sequence). CDR3 DNA: TGTGCCAGTAGTATTGGGGCAGGGGGAGGCGAGCAGTTCTTC. Encoded protein: CASSIGAGGGEQFF.

V is TRBV11-2 and J is TRBJ2-7; TRBD2 agrees at 7 bases. The CDR3 loop spans 14 amino acids. The V and J ends lost 3 bases and 5 bases, in that order; junction bases with no gene match: 7. The germline V gene encodes CDR1 SGHAT and CDR2 FQNNGV. The CDR3: CASSFQQGGNEQYF. The CDR3 coding sequence is TGTGCCAGCAGCTTCCAGCAGGGAGGGAACGAGCAGTACTTC.

The chain joins TRBV7-2 to TRBJ2-7; 8 bases are shared with TRBD1. This CDR3 region has 14 residues. CDR1 is SGHTA and CDR2 is FQGNSA in the germline V gene. J was trimmed by 5 bases and V by 0 bases; bases with no gene match: 3. This CDR3 reads CASSLATGGNEQYF. The CDR3 bases are TGTGCCAGCAGCTTAGCCACAGGGGGTAACGAGCAGTACTTC.

This clone was recorded a few times. The rearrangement uses TRBV5-8 and TRBJ1-1; unclear D gene. Germline V gene sequence: CDR1 SGHTS, CDR2 YDEGEE. The V end lost 0 bases, the J end lost 8 bases, and 5 bases lay between the germline ends. This CDR3 comprises 11 residues. This chain's CDR3 is CASSLALEAFF. The CDR3 coding sequence is TGTGCCAGCAGCTTGGCCTTAGAAGCTTTCTTT.

The gene calls are TRBV19 and TRBJ1-2; a weak D match, TRBD1 (5 bases). The CDR3 sequence is 13 residues long. Germline CDR1 is LNHDA and CDR2 is SQIVND (reference sequence). Trimming removed 3 bases from V and 4 bases from J, with 9 bases in between. The CDR3 spells CASSIQGSYGYTF. DNA of the CDR3: TGTGCCAGTAGTATCCAGGGCAGCTATGGCTACACCTTC.

The J gene is TRBJ2-7, the V gene TRBV6-5, with D perhaps matching TRBD1 (5 bases). Trimming took 9 bases from V and 5 from J, leaving 11 bases between them. From germline, CDR1 is MNHEY and CDR2 SVGAGI. The CDR3 has 11 amino acids. The CDR3 bases are TGTGCCAGTACTCAGGGCAACGAGCAGTACTTC. The encoded protein is CASTQGNEQYF.

This clone was seen a few times. The rearrangement joins TRBV4-1 to TRBJ1-4; D is unresolved. This CDR3 has 12 residues. The germline V gene encodes CDR1 MGHRA and CDR2 YSYEKL. V lost 0 bases, J lost 7 bases, and 3 bases lay in between. CDR3 nucleotide sequence: TGCGCCAGCAGCCAAGATATTGAAAAACTGTTTTTT. Residues: CASSQDIEKLFF.

The chain combines TRBV12-5 with TRBJ2-7, with 9 bases identical to TRBD2. This CDR3 region has 15 residues. Trimming removed 0 bases from V and 7 bases from J; junction bases left unmatched: 7. The germline V gene encodes CDR1 LGHNT and CDR2 FRNRAP. The CDR3 region has the DNA TGTGCTAGTGGTTTGGTACTAGCGGGTCCTAGAGAGCAGTACTTC. Its translation is CASGLVLAGPREQYF.

The rearrangement links TRBV6-1 to TRBJ1-3, with 7 bases matching TRBD1. The ends lost 2 bases at V and 0 bases at J; junction bases unmatched: 1. The germline gives CDR1 MNHNS, CDR2 SASEGT. The CDR3 runs 15 residues. The CDR3 region has the DNA TGTGCCAGCAGTGAACGGGACAGCTCTGGAAACACCATATATTTT. As protein: CASSERDSSGNTIYF.

This sequence joins TRBV9 and TRBJ1-1; possible D gene TRBD1, 6 bases. Per germline, CDR1 SGDLS and CDR2 YYNGEE. V was trimmed by 4 bases and J by 0 bases, leaving 13 bases between them. The CDR3 runs to 15 residues. The CDR3 nucleotides are TGTGCCAGCAGCCTCGGACAGATCCTGAACACTGAAGCTTTCTTT. Amino acids: CASSLGQILNTEAFF.

The chain combines TRBV18 with TRBJ2-5; 8 nucleotides align to TRBD1. CDR3 length equals 14 residues. In germline, CDR1 is KGHSH, CDR2 LQKENI. The trim removed 5 bases at V and 2 bases at J, leaving 4 bases unmatched. CDR3 protein: CASSVDRVQETQYF. CDR3 coding DNA: TGTGCCAGCTCAGTGGACAGGGTACAAGAGACCCAGTACTTC.

The V and J genes are TRBV6-5 and TRBJ2-5, with TRBD1 identical over 7 bases. J lost 7 bases, V lost 2 bases, and 10 bases had no gene match. Germline V lookup: CDR1 MNHEY, CDR2 SVGAGI. The CDR3 is 15 amino acids. CDR3 sequence: CASSYGDRRRGTQYF. CDR3 in DNA: TGTGCCAGCAGTTACGGGGACAGACGAAGGGGGACCCAGTACTTC.

Worth noting for this clone: One end of the junction varies from germline; a read error may be responsible. The chain employs TRBV7-9 and TRBJ2-7; D is ambiguous. Germline V CDR1 and CDR2: SEHNR, FQNEAQ (reference sequence). The CDR3 totals 11 residues. The CDR3 bases are TGTTCCAGCAGCTCACAGAGCGAGCAGTACTTC. Protein sequence: CSSSSQSEQYF.